This T cell receptor (beta chain) was obtained from a study of T cells in Graves' hyperthyroidism and ophthalmopathy. The germline V gene has CDR1 MDHEN and CDR2 SYDVKM. The CDR3 is 12 residues long. The V and J ends lost 4 bases and 5 bases respectively, with 8 bases between them. Diagnostic decisions used clinical symptoms, serum thyroxine and TRAb, thyroid ultrasound and orbital computed tomography. TCR beta CDR3 regions were amplified from RNA transcripts. The TCR CDR3 was amplified in a first-round RT-PCR using the HTBI primer set. MiXCR, run by TCRdb on the multiplex PCR reads, gives a single entry per CDR3 protein. The repertoire includes 480,000 or so distinct CDR3 sequences, 40% to 55% of them detected once, and around 44% sits in the top ten. Remarks on this clonotype: Its antigen is unidentified.

Study-wide findings and caveats: Within blood appeared most thyroid clonotypes that had expanded above 0.001.

This sequence joins TRBV28 and TRBJ1-2, with no clear D. The clonotype was recovered from an adult woman with Graves' disease, either hyperthyroidism or ophthalmopathy (not recorded which). Sequencing was carried out using peripheral blood or thyroid tissue (not recorded which). In nucleotides, the CDR3 is TGTGCCAGCAGTTCTTCCCTATATGGCTACACCTTC. It is translated as CASSSSLYGYTF.